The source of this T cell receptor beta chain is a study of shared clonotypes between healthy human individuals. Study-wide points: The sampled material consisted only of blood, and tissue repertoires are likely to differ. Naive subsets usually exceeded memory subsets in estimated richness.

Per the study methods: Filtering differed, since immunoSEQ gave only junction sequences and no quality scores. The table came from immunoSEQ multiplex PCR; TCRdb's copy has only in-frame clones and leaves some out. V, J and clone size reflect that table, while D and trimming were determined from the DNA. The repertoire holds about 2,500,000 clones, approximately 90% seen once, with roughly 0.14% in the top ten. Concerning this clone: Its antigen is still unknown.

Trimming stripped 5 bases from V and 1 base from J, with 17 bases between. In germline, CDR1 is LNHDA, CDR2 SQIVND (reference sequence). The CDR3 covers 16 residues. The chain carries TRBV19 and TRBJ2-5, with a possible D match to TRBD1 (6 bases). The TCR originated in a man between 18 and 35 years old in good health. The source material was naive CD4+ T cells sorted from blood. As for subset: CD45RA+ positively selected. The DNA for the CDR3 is TGTGCCAGTAGTGTATCCAGGGGATACGGCCAAGAGACCCAGTACTTC. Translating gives CASSVSRGYGQETQYF.